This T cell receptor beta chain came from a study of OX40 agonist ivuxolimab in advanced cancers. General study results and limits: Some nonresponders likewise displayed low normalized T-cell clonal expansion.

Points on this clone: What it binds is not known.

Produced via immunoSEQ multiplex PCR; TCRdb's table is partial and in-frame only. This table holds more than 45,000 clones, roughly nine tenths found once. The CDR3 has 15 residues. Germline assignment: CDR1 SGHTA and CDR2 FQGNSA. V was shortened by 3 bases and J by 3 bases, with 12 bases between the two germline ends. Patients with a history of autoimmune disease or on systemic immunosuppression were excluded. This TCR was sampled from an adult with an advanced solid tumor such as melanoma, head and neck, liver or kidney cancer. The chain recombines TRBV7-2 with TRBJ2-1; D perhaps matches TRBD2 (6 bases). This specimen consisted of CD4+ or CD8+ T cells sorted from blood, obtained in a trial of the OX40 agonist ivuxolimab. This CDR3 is CASSFAGTDYNEQFF. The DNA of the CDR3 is TGTGCCAGCAGCTTCGCCGGGACTGACTACAATGAGCAGTTCTTC.